The sequence of this T cell receptor (beta chain) was determined in a study of patients and donors after allogeneic stem cell transplantation. TCRdb itself ran the RT-PCR reads through MiXCR, one entry per CDR3 protein. Of more than 850,000 distinct CDR3 sequences listed, roughly 18% were seen once; the top ten hold about 6%. The germline gives CDR1 SGHVS, CDR2 FQNEAQ. V was pared by 5 bases and J by 4 bases, with 18 bases between. The CDR3 contains 16 residues. Sequenced: blood, either unsorted or a sorted T cell fraction (not recorded which). The chain combines TRBV7-8 with TRBJ2-1, with D possibly being TRBD2 (6 bases). The origin of this receptor is a human donor who was either an allogeneic HSCT recipient or a stem cell or donor lymphocyte infusion donor (not recorded which). It is not recorded whose cells these are; they may come from a transplant donor. CDR3 sequence reads: CASSLPRDFSYNEQFF. CDR3 sequence (DNA): TGTGCCAGCAGCCTCCCCCGGGACTTCTCATACAATGAGCAGTTCTTC.